Here is one TCR beta chain with its context. In germline, CDR1 is SNHLY, CDR2 FYNNEI. J lost 1 base, V lost 5 bases, and 11 bases had no gene match. The CDR3 is made up of 17 amino acids. The data are from a study of blood T cell repertoires in COVID-19. As for the study in general: Whether acute or convalescent, the COVID-19 samples came from the United States, Italy and Spain. Sources were T cells, B-cell-depleted T cells, or PBMCs; the material itself was cDNA or gDNA.

Enrolled during active infection, Seattle patients were then followed longitudinally. As processed by the authors: Amplifying reference gene primers gave estimates of nucleated cell counts. Sequencing was performed with immunoSEQ multiplex PCR; in TCRdb, only in-frame clones are kept and a portion is missing. V and J calls and clone size are as listed in that table; D and trimming were resolved from the DNA. Of some 240,000 clones listed, approximately 85% are singletons. The sequence was collected from a woman in her 70s with COVID-19, enrolled during active disease. Sequencing used peripheral blood. This chain links TRBV2 with TRBJ1-5, with 7 bases that match TRBD1. CDR3 protein: CASSRGLEGASNQPQHF. CDR3 nucleotides: TGTGCCAGCAGTCGAGGGTTGGAGGGGGCAAGCAATCAGCCCCAGCATTTT.